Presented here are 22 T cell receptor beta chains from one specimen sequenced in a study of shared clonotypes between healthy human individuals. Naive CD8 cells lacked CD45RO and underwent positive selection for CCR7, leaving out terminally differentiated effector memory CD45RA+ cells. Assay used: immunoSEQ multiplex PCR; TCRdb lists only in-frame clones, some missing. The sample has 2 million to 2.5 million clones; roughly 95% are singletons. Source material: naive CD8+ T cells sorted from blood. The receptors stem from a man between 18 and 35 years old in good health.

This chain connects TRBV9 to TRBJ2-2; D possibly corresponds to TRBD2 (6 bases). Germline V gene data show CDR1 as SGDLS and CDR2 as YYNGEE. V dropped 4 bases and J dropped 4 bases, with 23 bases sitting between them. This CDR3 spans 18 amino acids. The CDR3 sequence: CASSNKLTGTESTGELFF. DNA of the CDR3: TGTGCCAGCAGCAACAAACTTACTGGGACTGAGTCCACCGGGGAGCTGTTTTTT.

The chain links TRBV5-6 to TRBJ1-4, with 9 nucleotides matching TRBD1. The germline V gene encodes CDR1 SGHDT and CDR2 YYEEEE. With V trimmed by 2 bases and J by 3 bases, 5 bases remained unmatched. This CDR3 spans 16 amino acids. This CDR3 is CASSFTGGLANEKLFF. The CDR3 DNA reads TGTGCCAGCAGCTTTACAGGGGGCCTTGCTAATGAAAAACTGTTTTTT.

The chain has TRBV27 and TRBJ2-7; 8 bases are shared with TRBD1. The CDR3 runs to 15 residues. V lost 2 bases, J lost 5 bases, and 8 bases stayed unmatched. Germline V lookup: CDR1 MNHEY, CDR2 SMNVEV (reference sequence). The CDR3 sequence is CASSLGAGGSDEQYF. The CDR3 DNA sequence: TGTGCCAGCAGTTTAGGGGCAGGGGGCTCGGACGAGCAGTACTTC.

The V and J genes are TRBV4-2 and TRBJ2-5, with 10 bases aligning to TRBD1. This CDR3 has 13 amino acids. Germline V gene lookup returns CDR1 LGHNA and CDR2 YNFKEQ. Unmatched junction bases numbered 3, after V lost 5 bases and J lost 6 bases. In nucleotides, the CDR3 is TGTGCCAGCAGCTCGGGACAGGGGAAGACCCAGTACTTC. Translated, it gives CASSSGQGKTQYF.

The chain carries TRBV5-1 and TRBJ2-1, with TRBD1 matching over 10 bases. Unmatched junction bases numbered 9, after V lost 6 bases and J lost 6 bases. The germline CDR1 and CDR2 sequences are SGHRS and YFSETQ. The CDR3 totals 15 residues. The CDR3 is CASTIRTGGSNEQFF. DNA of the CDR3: TGCGCCAGCACAATCCGGACAGGGGGATCCAATGAGCAGTTCTTC.

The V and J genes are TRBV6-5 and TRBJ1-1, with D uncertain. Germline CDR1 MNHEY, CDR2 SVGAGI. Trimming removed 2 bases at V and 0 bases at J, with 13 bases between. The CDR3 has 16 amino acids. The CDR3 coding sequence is TGTGCCAGCAGTTACCAAGTAGGGAGCGTGAACACTGAAGCTTTCTTT. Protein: CASSYQVGSVNTEAFF.

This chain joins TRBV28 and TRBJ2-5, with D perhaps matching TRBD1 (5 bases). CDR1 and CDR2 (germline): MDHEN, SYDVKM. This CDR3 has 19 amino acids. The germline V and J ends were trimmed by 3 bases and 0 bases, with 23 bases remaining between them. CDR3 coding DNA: TGTGCCAGCAGTTTTCGCTCCGTCCCGACAGTAGGTTACCAAGAGACCCAGTACTTC. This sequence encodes CASSFRSVPTVGYQETQYF.

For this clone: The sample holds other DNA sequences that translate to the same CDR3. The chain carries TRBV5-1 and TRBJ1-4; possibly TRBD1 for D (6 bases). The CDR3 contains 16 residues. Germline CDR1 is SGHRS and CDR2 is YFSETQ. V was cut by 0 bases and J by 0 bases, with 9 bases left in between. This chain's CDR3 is CASSLEGGTTNEKLFF. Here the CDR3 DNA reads TGCGCCAGCAGCTTGGAGGGGGGAACAACTAATGAAAAACTGTTTTTT.

CDR3 DNA sequence: TGTGCCAGTGAGGAGACAGGGGGAAATTCACCCCTCCACTTT. Encoded protein: CASEETGGNSPLHF. The J gene is TRBJ1-6, the V gene TRBV19; 9 nucleotides agree with TRBD1. Germline V gene sequence: CDR1 LNHDA, CDR2 SQIVND (reference sequence). The CDR3 loop spans 14 amino acids. J gave up 7 bases and V 8 bases, and 6 bases lay outside the gene matches.

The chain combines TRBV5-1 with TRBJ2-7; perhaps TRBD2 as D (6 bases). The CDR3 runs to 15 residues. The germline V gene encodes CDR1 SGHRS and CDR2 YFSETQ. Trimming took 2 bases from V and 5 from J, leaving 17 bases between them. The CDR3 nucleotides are TGCGCCAGCAGCTTAATGGAGGGGCGAGACCACGAGCAGTACTTC. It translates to CASSLMEGRDHEQYF.

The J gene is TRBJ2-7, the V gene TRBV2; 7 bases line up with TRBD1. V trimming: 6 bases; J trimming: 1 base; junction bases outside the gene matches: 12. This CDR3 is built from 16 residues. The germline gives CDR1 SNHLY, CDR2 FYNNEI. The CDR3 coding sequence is TGTGCCAGCAGGACCGTGGCGGCAGGGGGTTCCTACGAGCAGTACTTC. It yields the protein CASRTVAAGGSYEQYF.

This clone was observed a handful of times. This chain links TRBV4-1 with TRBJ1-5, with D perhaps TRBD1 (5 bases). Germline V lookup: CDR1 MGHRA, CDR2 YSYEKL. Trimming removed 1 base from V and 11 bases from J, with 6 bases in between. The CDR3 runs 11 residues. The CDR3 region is CASSQGGAQHF. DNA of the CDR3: TGCGCCAGCAGCCAAGGGGGGGCCCAGCATTTT.

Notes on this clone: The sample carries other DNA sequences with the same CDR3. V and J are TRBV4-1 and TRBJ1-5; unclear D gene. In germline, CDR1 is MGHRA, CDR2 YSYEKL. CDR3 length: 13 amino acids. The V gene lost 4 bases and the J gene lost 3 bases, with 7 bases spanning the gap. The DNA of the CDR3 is TGCGCCAGCAGCCGCGGACTCAATCAGCCCCAGCATTTT. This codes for CASSRGLNQPQHF.

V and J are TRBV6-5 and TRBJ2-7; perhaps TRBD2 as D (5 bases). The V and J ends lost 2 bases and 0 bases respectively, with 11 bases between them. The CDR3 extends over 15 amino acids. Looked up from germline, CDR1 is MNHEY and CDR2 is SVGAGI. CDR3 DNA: TGTGCCAGCAGTTACGGCCTCGGGGTCTCCTACGAGCAGTACTTC. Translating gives CASSYGLGVSYEQYF.

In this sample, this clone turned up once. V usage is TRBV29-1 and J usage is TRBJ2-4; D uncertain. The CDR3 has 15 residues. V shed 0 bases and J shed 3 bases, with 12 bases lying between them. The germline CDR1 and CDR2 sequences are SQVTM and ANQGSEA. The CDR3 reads CSVEDLVWGKNIQYF. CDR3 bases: TGCAGCGTTGAAGATCTCGTCTGGGGCAAAAACATTCAGTACTTC. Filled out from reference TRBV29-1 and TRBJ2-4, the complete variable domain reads SAVISQKPSRDICQRGTSLTIQCQVDSQVTMMFWYRQQPGQSLTLIATANQGSEATYESGFVIDKFPISRPNLTFSTLTVSNMSPEDSSIYLCSVEDLVWGKNIQYFGAGTRLSVL.

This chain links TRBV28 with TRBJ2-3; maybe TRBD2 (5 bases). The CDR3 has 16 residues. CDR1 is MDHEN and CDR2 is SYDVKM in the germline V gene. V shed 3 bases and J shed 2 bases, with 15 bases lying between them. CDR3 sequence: CASSFTRTFFTDTQYF. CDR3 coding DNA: TGTGCCAGCAGTTTTACTAGAACCTTTTTCACAGATACGCAGTATTTT.

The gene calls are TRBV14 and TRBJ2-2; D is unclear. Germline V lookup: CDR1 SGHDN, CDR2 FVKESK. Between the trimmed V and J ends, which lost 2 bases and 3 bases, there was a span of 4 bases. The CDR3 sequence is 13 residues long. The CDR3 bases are TGTGCCAGCAGCCAAAGGGACACCGGGGAGCTGTTTTTT. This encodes CASSQRDTGELFF.

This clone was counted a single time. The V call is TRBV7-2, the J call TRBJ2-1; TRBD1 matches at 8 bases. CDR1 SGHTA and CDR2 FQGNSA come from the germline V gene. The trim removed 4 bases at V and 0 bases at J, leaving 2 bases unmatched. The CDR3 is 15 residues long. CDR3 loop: CASSWTGSSYNEQFF. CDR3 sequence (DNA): TGTGCCAGCAGCTGGACAGGGAGCTCCTACAATGAGCAGTTCTTC.

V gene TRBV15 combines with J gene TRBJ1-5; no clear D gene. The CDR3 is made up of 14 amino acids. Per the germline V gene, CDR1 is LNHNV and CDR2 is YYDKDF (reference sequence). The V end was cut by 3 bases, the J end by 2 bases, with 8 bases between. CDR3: CATSSHMGNQPQHF. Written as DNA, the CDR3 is TGTGCCACCAGCAGTCACATGGGCAATCAGCCCCAGCATTTT.

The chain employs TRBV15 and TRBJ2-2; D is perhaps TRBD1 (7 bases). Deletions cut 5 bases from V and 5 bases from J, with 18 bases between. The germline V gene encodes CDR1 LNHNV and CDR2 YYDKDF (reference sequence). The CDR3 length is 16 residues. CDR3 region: CATSPAEGAATGELFF. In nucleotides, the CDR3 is TGTGCCACCAGCCCAGCGGAGGGGGCAGCGACCGGGGAGCTGTTTTTT.

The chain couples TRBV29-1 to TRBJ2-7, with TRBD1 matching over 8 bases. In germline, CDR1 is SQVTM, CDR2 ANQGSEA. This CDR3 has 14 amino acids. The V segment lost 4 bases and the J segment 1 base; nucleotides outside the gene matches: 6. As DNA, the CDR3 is TGCAGCGTTGTGCCGACAGGGGAATCCTACGAGCAGTACTTC. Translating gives CSVVPTGESYEQYF.

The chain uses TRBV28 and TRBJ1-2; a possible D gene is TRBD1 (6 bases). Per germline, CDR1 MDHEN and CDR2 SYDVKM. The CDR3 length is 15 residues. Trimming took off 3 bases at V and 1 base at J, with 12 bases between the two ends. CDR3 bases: TGTGCCAGCAGTTTGGGGGGGGCGAGTAACTATGGCTACACCTTC. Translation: CASSLGGASNYGYTF.